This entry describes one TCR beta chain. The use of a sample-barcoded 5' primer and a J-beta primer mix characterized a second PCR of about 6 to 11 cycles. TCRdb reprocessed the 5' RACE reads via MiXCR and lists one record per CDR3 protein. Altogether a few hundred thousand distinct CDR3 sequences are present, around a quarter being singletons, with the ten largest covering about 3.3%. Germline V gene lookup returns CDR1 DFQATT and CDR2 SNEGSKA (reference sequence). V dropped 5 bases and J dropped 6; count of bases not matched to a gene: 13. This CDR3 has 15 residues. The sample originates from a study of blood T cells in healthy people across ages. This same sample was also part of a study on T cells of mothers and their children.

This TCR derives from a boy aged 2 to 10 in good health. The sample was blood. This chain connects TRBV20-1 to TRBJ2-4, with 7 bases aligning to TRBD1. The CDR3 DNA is TGCAGTGCTGGTCGACAGGGTGGAATGAGAAACATTCAGTACTTC. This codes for CSAGRQGGMRNIQYF.